The clone carrying this T cell receptor beta chain was recorded many times. Germline V gene data show CDR1 as MNHNS and CDR2 as SASEGT. The V gene end was trimmed by 3 bases and the J gene end by 6 bases; junction bases not matched to a gene: 7. This CDR3 is built from 15 residues. TCR beta CDR3 region amplification was performed from RNA transcripts. An initial round of RT-PCR targeting the TCR CDR3 relied on the HTBI primer set. TCRdb re-called the multiplex PCR reads through MiXCR, storing one row per CDR3 protein. The repertoire holds about 400,000 distinct CDR3 sequences, with less than 20% as singletons. This sample was included in a study of T cells in Graves' hyperthyroidism and ophthalmopathy.

This clonotype was sampled from a woman younger than 30 with Graves' hyperthyroidism. This chain joins TRBV6-1 and TRBJ2-1; TRBD2 aligns across 8 bases. The sequenced sample was blood. The CDR3 protein is CASSDGGAHRNEQFF. In DNA form, the CDR3 reads TGTGCCAGCAGTGACGGGGGGGCGCATCGCAATGAGCAGTTCTTC.